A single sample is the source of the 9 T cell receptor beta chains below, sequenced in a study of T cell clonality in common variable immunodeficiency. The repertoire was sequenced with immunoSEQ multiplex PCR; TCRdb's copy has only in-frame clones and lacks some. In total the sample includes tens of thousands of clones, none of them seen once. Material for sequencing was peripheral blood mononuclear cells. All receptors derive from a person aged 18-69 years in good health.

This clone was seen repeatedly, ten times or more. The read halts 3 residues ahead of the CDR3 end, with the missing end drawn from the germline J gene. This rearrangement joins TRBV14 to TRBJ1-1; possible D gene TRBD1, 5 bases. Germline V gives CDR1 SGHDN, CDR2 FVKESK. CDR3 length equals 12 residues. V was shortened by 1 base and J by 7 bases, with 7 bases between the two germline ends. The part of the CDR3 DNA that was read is TGTGCCAGCAGCCAAGGGGGCCGTGAA. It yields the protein CASSQGGRE. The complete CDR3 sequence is CASSQGGREAFF.

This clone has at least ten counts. The CDR3 region is CATSTSGIYEQYF. The part of the CDR3 DNA that was read is TGTGCCACCTCGACTAGCGGTATCTACGAG. The chain employs TRBV19 and TRBJ2-7, with 9 bases fitting TRBD2. The read comes to an end 3 residues before the CDR3 does, leaving the germline J gene to fill in the end. The junction had 7 bases not matched to a gene; V was cut back by 10 bases and J by 3 bases. Germline lookup yields CDR1 LNHDA and CDR2 SQIVND (reference sequence). The CDR3 is 13 residues long.

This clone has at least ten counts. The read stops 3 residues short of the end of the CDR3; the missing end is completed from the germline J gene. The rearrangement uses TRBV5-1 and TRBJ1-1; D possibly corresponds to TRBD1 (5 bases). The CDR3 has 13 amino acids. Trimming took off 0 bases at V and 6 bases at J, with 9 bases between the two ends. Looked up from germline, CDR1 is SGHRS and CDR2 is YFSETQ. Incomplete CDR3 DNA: TGCGCCAGCAGCTTGGTATGGGGGGCTGAA. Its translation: CASSLVWGAE. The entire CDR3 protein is CASSLVWGAEAFF.

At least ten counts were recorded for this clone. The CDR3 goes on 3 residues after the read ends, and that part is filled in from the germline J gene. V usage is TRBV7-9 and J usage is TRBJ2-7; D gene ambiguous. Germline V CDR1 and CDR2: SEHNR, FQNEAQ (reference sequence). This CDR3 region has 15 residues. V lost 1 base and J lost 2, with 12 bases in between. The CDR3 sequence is CASSLGIGLTYEQYF. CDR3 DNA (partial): TGTGCCAGCAGCTTAGGGATAGGGCTTACCTACGAG.

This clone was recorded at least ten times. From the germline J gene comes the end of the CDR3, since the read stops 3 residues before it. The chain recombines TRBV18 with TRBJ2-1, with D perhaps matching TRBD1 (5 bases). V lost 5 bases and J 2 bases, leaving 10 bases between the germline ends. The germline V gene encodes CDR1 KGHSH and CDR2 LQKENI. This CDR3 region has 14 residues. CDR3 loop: CASSGQTTYNEQFF. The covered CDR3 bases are TGTGCCAGCTCAGGACAAACTACCTACAATGAG.

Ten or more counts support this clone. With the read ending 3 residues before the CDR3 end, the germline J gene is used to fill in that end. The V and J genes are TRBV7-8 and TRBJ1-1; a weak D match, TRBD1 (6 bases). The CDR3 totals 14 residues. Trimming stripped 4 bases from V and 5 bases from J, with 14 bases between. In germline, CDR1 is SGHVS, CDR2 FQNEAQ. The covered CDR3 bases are TGTGCCAGCAGCTCAAGGGTACAGGGAACTGAA. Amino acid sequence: CASSSRVQGTE. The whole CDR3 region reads CASSSRVQGTEAFF.

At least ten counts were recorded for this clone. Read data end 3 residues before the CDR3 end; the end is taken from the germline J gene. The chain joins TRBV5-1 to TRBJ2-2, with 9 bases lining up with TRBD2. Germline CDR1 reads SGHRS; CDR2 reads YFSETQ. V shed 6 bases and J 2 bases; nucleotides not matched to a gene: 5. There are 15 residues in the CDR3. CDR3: CASKGSGGNTGELFF. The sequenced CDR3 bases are TGCGCCAGCAAGGGTAGCGGGGGCAACACCGGGGAG.

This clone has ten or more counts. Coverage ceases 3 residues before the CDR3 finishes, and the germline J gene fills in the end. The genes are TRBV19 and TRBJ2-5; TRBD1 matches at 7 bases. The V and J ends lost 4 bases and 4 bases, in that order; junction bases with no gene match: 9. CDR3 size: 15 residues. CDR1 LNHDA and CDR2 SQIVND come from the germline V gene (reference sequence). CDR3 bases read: TGTGCCAGTAGTACCTCACAGGGGTCCAGAGAGACC. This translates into CASSTSQGSRET. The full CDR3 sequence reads CASSTSQGSRETQYF. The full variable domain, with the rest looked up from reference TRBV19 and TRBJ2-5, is DGGITQSPKYLFRKEGQNVTLSCEQNLNHDAMYWYRQDPGQGLRLIYYSQIVNDFQKGDIAEGYSVSREKKESFPLTVTSAQKNPTAFYLCASSTSQGSRETQYFGPGTRLLVL.

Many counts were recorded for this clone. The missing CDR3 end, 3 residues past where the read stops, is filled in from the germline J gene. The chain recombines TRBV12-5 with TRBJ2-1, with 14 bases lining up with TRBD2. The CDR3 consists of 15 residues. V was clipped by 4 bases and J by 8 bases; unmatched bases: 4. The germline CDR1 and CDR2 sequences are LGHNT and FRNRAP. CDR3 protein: CASGSGLAGEYEQFF. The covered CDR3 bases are TGTGCTAGTGGTTCGGGACTAGCGGGAGAGTATGAG.